This T cell receptor (beta chain) was retrieved from a study of T-cell reconstitution after alpha-beta-depleted transplantation in children. This clonotype was observed many times. Unique molecular identifiers featured in how the TCRbeta library was prepared. TCRdb reprocessed the PCR reads via MiXCR and lists one record per CDR3 protein. The data contain about 190,000 distinct CDR3 sequences, over 8.5% of them seen just once; the ten biggest clones take up around 14%. The V gene end was trimmed by 6 bases and the J gene end by 0 bases; junction bases not matched to a gene: 4. This CDR3 has 16 amino acids. Germline V gene data show CDR1 as MNHNS and CDR2 as SASEGT.

The starting material was PBMCs, obtained before TCRalphabeta/CD19-depleted stem cell transplant. V and J are TRBV6-1 and TRBJ2-6; TRBD1 aligns across 8 bases. This TCR was recovered from a boy aged 2 to 10 with acute myeloid leukemia, due to receive a stem cell transplant. The CDR3 region has the DNA TGTGCCAGCAGGGGACAGGCCCGCTCTGGGGCCAACGTCCTGACTTTC. Its translation: CASRGQARSGANVLTF.